This TCR beta chain was identified during a study of regulatory T cells in long-lasting Graves disease. The study's findings and limits: The small sample size may have reduced accuracy. Persistent patients shared more public clonotypes (about 3,000) than newly diagnosed patients (under 1,000).

V was trimmed by 3 bases and J by 6 bases, leaving 14 bases between them. CDR1 and CDR2 from the germline V gene are DFQATT and SNEGSKA (reference sequence). CDR3 length: 14 residues. This clonotype has just a few counts. The antigen is undetermined. This sample's time point: newly diagnosed GD, antithyroid drugs for less than 3 months. Isolated PBMC RNA provided the starting material for the TCR library. Researchers made TCR beta libraries by using iRepertoire HTBI primers and running Arm-PCR on CDR3 regions. TCRdb passed the multiplex PCR reads through MiXCR, listing each CDR3 protein once. The sample includes over 300,000 distinct CDR3 sequences, around 15% seen only once; the top ten take about 20%.

The chain uses TRBV20-1 and TRBJ2-2, with no clear D. This receptor was taken from a female donor with Graves disease. The input for sequencing was peripheral blood mononuclear cells (PBMCs), taken at new diagnosis, from a patient treated with antithyroid drugs. DNA of the CDR3: TGCAGTGCTAGGGGCCTAGGGCCGGCCGGGGAGCTGTTTTTT. Its translation: CSARGLGPAGELFF.